The rows below give T cell receptor beta chains drawn from one sample of a study of blood T cell repertoires in COVID-19. Repertoires were generated with immunoSEQ multiplex PCR, while TCRdb's copy carries only in-frame clones and drops some. The sample contains approximately 200,000 clones, about 83% of which appear only once. The sequenced sample consisted of peripheral blood. These receptor sequences come from a man aged 60-69 years who had recovered from COVID-19. Each CDR3 is given with its conserved first and last residue. D genes are given only for firm matches. Expanded clones are given a class, and other clones once, few, many or no size at all.

j_call: TRBJ1-6; v_call: TRBV14; clone_size: .; cdr3_length: 14; d_call: TRBD1; cdr3_aa: CASSPRTGGSPLHF; cdr3_nt: TGTGCCAGCAGCCCTCGGACAGGGGGATCACCCCTCCACTTT
j_call: TRBJ1-4; v_call: TRBV6-7; clone_size: .; cdr3_length: 14; d_call: .; cdr3_aa: CASSAINHNEKLFF; cdr3_nt: TGTGCCAGCAGCGCTATAAACCACAATGAAAAACTGTTTTTT
j_call: TRBJ2-7; v_call: TRBV11-3; clone_size: .; cdr3_length: 15; d_call: TRBD1; cdr3_aa: CASSLLGTGEYEQYF; cdr3_nt: TGTGCCAGCAGCTTATTAGGGACAGGCGAATACGAGCAGTACTTC
j_call: TRBJ1-1; v_call: TRBV27; clone_size: .; cdr3_length: 17; d_call: TRBD1; cdr3_aa: CASRQAMTGTRNTEAFF; cdr3_nt: TGTGCCAGCAGACAAGCCATGACAGGGACGAGAAACACTGAAGCTTTCTTT
j_call: TRBJ1-4; v_call: TRBV28; clone_size: once; cdr3_length: 11; d_call: .; cdr3_aa: CASSLREKLFF; cdr3_nt: TGTGCCAGCAGTTTGAGGGAAAAACTGTTTTTT
j_call: TRBJ2-7; v_call: TRBV6-5; clone_size: .; cdr3_length: 14; d_call: TRBD2; cdr3_aa: CASRPGGTSYEQYF; cdr3_nt: TGTGCCAGCAGGCCGGGGGGAACCTCGTACGAGCAGTACTTC
j_call: TRBJ1-5; v_call: TRBV7-2; clone_size: .; cdr3_length: 16; d_call: TRBD1; cdr3_aa: CASSLRQGVSNQPQHF; cdr3_nt: TGTGCCAGCAGCCTAAGACAGGGGGTCAGCAATCAGCCCCAGCATTTT
j_call: TRBJ1-5; v_call: TRBV2; clone_size: few; cdr3_length: 14; d_call: .; cdr3_aa: CASSPTTGNQPQHF; cdr3_nt: TGTGCCAGCAGCCCTACGACAGGCAATCAGCCCCAGCATTTT
j_call: TRBJ2-3; v_call: TRBV7-3; clone_size: .; cdr3_length: 13; d_call: .; cdr3_aa: CASSRGSTDTQYF; cdr3_nt: TGTGCCAGCAGCCGGGGGTCCACAGATACGCAGTATTTT
j_call: TRBJ2-3; v_call: TRBV9; clone_size: .; cdr3_length: 16; d_call: .; cdr3_aa: CASSVVGEASTDTQYF; cdr3_nt: TGTGCCAGCAGCGTAGTCGGGGAGGCTAGCACAGATACGCAGTATTTT
j_call: TRBJ2-1; v_call: TRBV12-3/TRBV12-4; clone_size: .; cdr3_length: 11; d_call: .; cdr3_aa: CASSLRDEQFF; cdr3_nt: TGTGCCAGCAGTTTACGCGATGAGCAGTTCTTC
j_call: TRBJ2-7; v_call: TRBV6-5; clone_size: once; cdr3_length: 14; d_call: .; cdr3_aa: CASRVNRNTYEQYF; cdr3_nt: TGTGCCAGCAGGGTGAACAGGAATACCTACGAGCAGTACTTC
j_call: TRBJ1-1; v_call: TRBV30; clone_size: .; cdr3_length: 13; d_call: TRBD1; cdr3_aa: CAWRGQGATEAFF; cdr3_nt: TGTGCCTGGAGAGGACAGGGGGCGACTGAAGCTTTCTTT
j_call: TRBJ2-1; v_call: TRBV3-1/TRBV3-2; clone_size: .; cdr3_length: 15; d_call: .; cdr3_aa: CASSPRQVTYNEQFF; cdr3_nt: TGTGCCAGCAGTCCTCGACAGGTCACCTACAATGAGCAGTTCTTC
j_call: TRBJ1-4; v_call: TRBV7-2; clone_size: .; cdr3_length: 15; d_call: TRBD1; cdr3_aa: CASSRLQGANEKLFF; cdr3_nt: TGTGCCAGCAGTCGTCTACAGGGGGCTAATGAAAAACTGTTTTTT
j_call: TRBJ2-7; v_call: TRBV18; clone_size: once; cdr3_length: 15; d_call: TRBD1; cdr3_aa: CASSRRDRGIYEQYF; cdr3_nt: TGTGCCAGCTCACGGAGGGACAGGGGGATCTACGAGCAGTACTTC
j_call: TRBJ2-1; v_call: TRBV6-2/TRBV6-3; clone_size: .; cdr3_length: 14; d_call: .; cdr3_aa: CASSTGRSYNEQFF; cdr3_nt: TGTGCCAGCAGCACGGGGAGGTCCTACAATGAGCAGTTCTTC
j_call: TRBJ2-7; v_call: TRBV24-1; clone_size: .; cdr3_length: 15; d_call: .; cdr3_aa: CATSDPTSSIWEQYF; cdr3_nt: TGTGCCACCAGTGATCCAACGTCTAGCATTTGGGAGCAGTACTTC
j_call: TRBJ1-2; v_call: TRBV3-1/TRBV3-2; clone_size: .; cdr3_length: 15; d_call: .; cdr3_aa: CASSLSGTFNYGYTF; cdr3_nt: TGTGCCAGCAGCCTTTCAGGTACTTTTAACTATGGCTACACCTTC
j_call: TRBJ2-7; v_call: TRBV10-3; clone_size: .; cdr3_length: 13; d_call: TRBD1; cdr3_aa: CATGGQGTYEQYF; cdr3_nt: TGTGCCACCGGTGGACAGGGGACCTACGAGCAGTACTTC
j_call: TRBJ2-6; v_call: TRBV9; clone_size: .; cdr3_length: 17; d_call: TRBD1; cdr3_aa: CASRGTVTSSGANVLTF; cdr3_nt: TGTGCCAGCAGAGGGACAGTCACTTCATCTGGGGCCAACGTCCTGACTTTC
j_call: TRBJ2-3; v_call: TRBV7-3; clone_size: .; cdr3_length: 15; d_call: .; cdr3_aa: CASTESRSSTDTQYF; cdr3_nt: TGTGCCAGCACCGAATCCCGGTCATCCACAGATACGCAGTATTTT